What follows are 26 T cell receptor beta chains derived from one specimen sequenced in a study of cytomegalovirus exposure and HLA in healthy donors. Both 60 Vbeta primers and 13 Jbeta primers went into the PCR. Repertoires were generated with immunoSEQ multiplex PCR, while TCRdb's copy carries only in-frame clones and drops some. The profile covers some 90,000 clones, with 69% appearing a single time and approximately 2.7% taken by the ten largest. Sequenced input: PBMCs. Every receptor here comes from a man in his fifties or sixties in good health and CMV-seronegative.

This chain links TRBV9 with TRBJ2-7; TRBD2 agrees at 12 bases. The CDR3 covers 16 residues. The trim removed 0 bases at V and 7 bases at J, leaving 8 bases unmatched. The V gene's germline CDR1 is SGDLS and CDR2 YYNGEE. The CDR3 DNA sequence: TGTGCCAGCAGCGTAGGGCGACTAGCGGGGGCTCGAGAGCAGTACTTC. Protein product: CASSVGRLAGAREQYF.

The chain couples TRBV28 to TRBJ1-5; maybe TRBD1 (5 bases). The CDR3 spans 13 residues. The germline V gene has CDR1 MDHEN and CDR2 SYDVKM. The ends were cut back, 6 bases at V and 5 bases at J, with 11 bases in the middle. The CDR3 is CASRVQADQPQHF. For the CDR3, the DNA is TGTGCCAGCAGGGTACAGGCAGATCAGCCCCAGCATTTT.

The V gene is TRBV6-6, the J gene TRBJ1-5, with a possible D match to TRBD1 (6 bases). The germline gives CDR1 MNHNY, CDR2 SVGAGI (reference sequence). CDR3 size: 15 residues. Trimming stripped 2 bases from V and 3 bases from J, with 11 bases between. CDR3: CASSYAGAINQPQHF. CDR3 sequence (DNA): TGTGCCAGCAGTTACGCAGGGGCGATCAATCAGCCCCAGCATTTT.

This clone was observed a single time. The chain joins TRBV25-1 to TRBJ2-7, with D maybe TRBD1 (6 bases). Germline assignment: CDR1 MGHDK and CDR2 SYGVNS. Trimming removed 8 bases from V and 2 bases from J, with 13 bases in between. The CDR3 is 13 amino acids. CDR3 bases: TGTGCCAGCGCCGGGACATCAACCTACGAGCAGTACTTC. This codes for CASAGTSTYEQYF.

The gene calls are TRBV6-6 and TRBJ1-2; 7 nucleotides match TRBD1. Germline CDR1 MNHNY, CDR2 SVGAGI (reference sequence). The CDR3 is 15 amino acids. The V gene end was trimmed by 6 bases and the J gene end by 6 bases; junction bases not matched to a gene: 13. The chain's CDR3 is CASRLSRITGDGYTF. The CDR3 nucleotides are TGTGCCAGCAGACTCTCGCGCATAACAGGGGATGGCTACACCTTC.

This clone was seen a few times. This sequence joins TRBV28 and TRBJ1-3, with D unresolved. Germline V gene lookup returns CDR1 MDHEN and CDR2 SYDVKM. CDR3 length: 14 residues. Trimming left V 5 bases short and J 10 bases short, with 18 bases between. As DNA, the CDR3 is TGTGCCAGCAGTCTACTCGGAGAGGGAAGGACCATATATTTT. Translation: CASSLLGEGRTIYF.

The CDR3 spells CASSVQGKSGNTIYF. The CDR3 coding sequence is TGTGCCAGCAGCGTACAGGGGAAGTCTGGAAACACCATATATTTT. This sequence joins TRBV9 and TRBJ1-3; D might be TRBD1 (6 bases). Germline V gene data show CDR1 as SGDLS and CDR2 as YYNGEE. Trimming removed 1 base from V and 1 base from J, with 9 bases in between. The CDR3 is 15 residues long. The full variable domain, completed using reference TRBV9 and TRBJ1-3, is DSGVTQTPKHLITATGQRVTLRCSPRSGDLSVYWYQQSLDQGLQFLIQYYNGEERAKGNILERFSAQQFPDLHSELNLSSLELGDSALYFCASSVQGKSGNTIYFGEGSWLTVV.

The CDR3 region is CASSSRHFGANVLTF. The CDR3 nucleotides read TGTGCCAGCAGCTCTCGACATTTTGGGGCCAACGTCCTGACTTTC. The chain employs TRBV7-9 and TRBJ2-6; D uncertain. The V gene's germline CDR1 is SEHNR and CDR2 FQNEAQ (reference sequence). This CDR3 is built from 15 residues. Between the trimmed V and J ends, which lost 4 bases and 3 bases, there was a span of 10 bases.

The chain employs TRBV5-4 and TRBJ2-3; 8 bases line up with TRBD2. Germline lookup yields CDR1 SGHNT and CDR2 YYREEE (reference sequence). With V trimmed by 4 bases and J by 4 bases, 5 bases remained unmatched. This CDR3 contains 14 residues. CDR3 nucleotide sequence: TGTGCCAGCAGCCCACGGGGGGGTGCAGATACGCAGTATTTT. Translation gives CASSPRGGADTQYF.

The chain couples TRBV5-5 to TRBJ2-2, with 12 bases matching TRBD1. The CDR3 has 20 amino acids. After removal of 0 bases from V and 6 bases from J, the junction contained 15 bases not matched to a gene. Germline V gives CDR1 SGHKS, CDR2 YYEKEE (reference sequence). DNA of the CDR3: TGTGCCAGCAGCTTGGCCTTAGGGGACAGGGGGCGTCTCGTTCCCGGGGAGCTGTTTTTT. The encoded protein is CASSLALGDRGRLVPGELFF. Based on the CDR3 plus reference TRBV5-5 and TRBJ2-2, the full variable domain is DAGVTQSPTHLIKTRGQQVTLRCSPISGHKSVSWYQQVLGQGPQFIFQYYEKEERGRGNFPDRFSARQFPNYSSELNVNALLLGDSALYLCASSLALGDRGRLVPGELFFGEGSRLTVL.

The rearrangement joins TRBV4-2 to TRBJ1-4, with D maybe TRBD1 (5 bases). Germline lookup yields CDR1 LGHNA and CDR2 YNFKEQ. V lost 3 bases and J 3 bases, leaving 14 bases between the germline ends. The CDR3 is made up of 16 amino acids. CDR3 loop: CASSQRSTASNEKLFF. Here the CDR3 DNA reads TGTGCCAGCAGCCAGAGGTCGACAGCCTCTAATGAAAAACTGTTTTTT.

This chain connects TRBV4-3 to TRBJ2-7; D perhaps matches TRBD1 (5 bases). CDR1 and CDR2 from the germline V gene are LGHNA and YSLEER. The CDR3 consists of 19 residues. Trimming shortened V by 0 bases and J by 0 bases, and 21 bases separated the two germline ends. DNA for the CDR3: TGCGCCAGCAGCCAAGATGTCGTGACTTGGGGCCGAACCTCCTACGAGCAGTACTTC. This sequence encodes CASSQDVVTWGRTSYEQYF.

This chain connects TRBV5-1 to TRBJ2-7; 12 positions match TRBD1. The germline CDR1 and CDR2 sequences are SGHRS and YFSETQ. CDR3 size: 15 residues. The V and J ends lost 4 bases and 6 bases, in that order; junction bases with no gene match: 8. CDR3 sequence reads: CASSASGQGAGEQYF. The CDR3, as DNA: TGCGCCAGCAGCGCCTCGGGACAGGGGGCAGGCGAGCAGTACTTC.

This chain uses TRBV5-5 with TRBJ2-1, with D possibly TRBD2 on 5 matching bases. The V end lost 8 bases, the J end lost 3 bases, and 12 bases lay between the germline ends. This CDR3 is 13 amino acids long. CDR1 and CDR2 from the germline V gene are SGHKS and YYEKEE (reference sequence). In DNA, the CDR3 is TGTGCCAGTACCGACGGGATCTACAATGAGCAGTTCTTC. Protein sequence: CASTDGIYNEQFF.

The chain uses TRBV7-9 and TRBJ1-4, with D possibly TRBD1 on 6 matching bases. Germline CDR1 reads SEHNR; CDR2 reads FQNEAQ (reference sequence). Deletions cut 6 bases from V and 3 bases from J, with 14 bases between. The CDR3 is made up of 15 amino acids. The CDR3 DNA follows: TGTGCCAGCAGTTCGTCAGGGGAGTCTAATGAAAAACTGTTTTTT. Protein product: CASSSSGESNEKLFF.

The chain uses TRBV15 and TRBJ1-2; D unclear. The ends were cut back, 0 bases at V and 5 bases at J, with 10 bases in the middle. The germline V gene has CDR1 LNHNV and CDR2 YYDKDF (reference sequence). CDR3 length equals 14 residues. The CDR3 is CATSREGLGYGYTF. The CDR3 nucleotides are TGTGCCACCAGCAGAGAAGGCCTCGGGTATGGCTACACCTTC. Drawing the rest from reference TRBV15 and TRBJ1-2, the complete variable domain is DAMVIQNPRYQVTQFGKPVTLSCSQTLNHNVMYWYQQKSSQAPKLLFHYYDKDFNNEADTPDNFQSRRPNTSFCFLDIRSPGLGDTAMYLCATSREGLGYGYTFGSGTRLTVV.

Concerning this clone itself: The junction departs from germline at one end; a sequencing error may be responsible. The identical CDR3 is also encoded by other nucleotide sequences in the sample. The chain recombines TRBV6-5 with TRBJ2-1, with 14 bases identical to TRBD2. CDR3 length: 15 residues. Germline V lookup: CDR1 MNHEY, CDR2 SVGAGI. CDR3 amino acids: CASSRGLAGVNEQFF. The CDR3 DNA is TGCGCCAGCAGTAGGGGACTAGCGGGAGTGAATGAGCAGTTCTTC.

In its sample, this clone was seen a few times. The rearrangement uses TRBV5-1 and TRBJ1-2; 10 positions match TRBD1. Trimming cost V 3 bases and J 8 bases; bases outside gene matches: 4. Germline lookup yields CDR1 SGHRS and CDR2 YFSETQ. The CDR3 is 13 residues long. In DNA form, the CDR3 reads TGCGCCAGCAGCTGGGGACAGGGGACGGGCTACACCTTC. It yields the protein CASSWGQGTGYTF.

The chain uses TRBV6-6 and TRBJ1-2; 7 nucleotides line up with TRBD1. CDR1 is MNHNY and CDR2 is SVGAGI in the germline V gene (reference sequence). The CDR3 runs to 13 residues. Trimming removed 2 bases from V and 8 bases from J; junction bases left unmatched: 5. The CDR3 here is CASSYPQGGGYTF. CDR3 nucleotide sequence: TGTGCCAGCAGTTACCCCCAGGGGGGCGGCTACACCTTC.

The rearrangement links TRBV5-1 to TRBJ1-1; unclear D gene. This CDR3 has 12 amino acids. Germline V gives CDR1 SGHRS, CDR2 YFSETQ. V was shortened by 5 bases and J by 5 bases, with 10 bases between the two germline ends. The CDR3 nucleotides are TGCGCCAGCAGTACCGGGGTGACTGAAGCTTTCTTT. Translating it yields CASSTGVTEAFF. The whole variable domain, filled in from reference TRBV5-1 and TRBJ1-1, reads KAGVTQTPRYLIKTRGQQVTLSCSPISGHRSVSWYQQTPGQGLQFLFEYFSETQRNKGNFPGRFSGRQFSNSRSEMNVSTLELGDSALYLCASSTGVTEAFFGQGTRLTVV.

The chain joins TRBV6-5 to TRBJ1-4; 8 nucleotides agree with TRBD1. J gave up 4 bases and V 1 base, and 5 bases lay outside the gene matches. Germline CDR1 is MNHEY and CDR2 is SVGAGI. The CDR3 contains 16 residues. The CDR3 nucleotides are TGTGCCAGCAGTTACTTTACAGGGGGTAATAATGAAAAACTGTTTTTT. Translating gives CASSYFTGGNNEKLFF.

This clone was found a few times. V usage is TRBV29-1 and J usage is TRBJ1-2; 8 bases align to TRBD1. The length of the CDR3 is 12 residues. The J segment lost 2 bases and the V segment lost 4 bases, leaving 0 bases of the junction unmatched. CDR1 is SQVTM, CDR2 ANQGSEA, per germline. The CDR3 spells CSVGTGNYGYTF. The CDR3 DNA reads as TGCAGCGTTGGGACAGGGAACTATGGCTACACCTTC.

The rearrangement links TRBV6-1 to TRBJ2-2; D is undetermined. Trimming left V 8 bases short and J 2 bases short, with 12 bases between. The germline V gene encodes CDR1 MNHNS and CDR2 SASEGT. This CDR3 contains 14 residues. CDR3: CASRPAANTGELFF. CDR3 in DNA: TGTGCCAGCCGGCCGGCGGCCAACACCGGGGAGCTGTTTTTT.

The rearrangement joins TRBV7-3 to TRBJ2-7; TRBD2 agrees at 13 bases. The length of the CDR3 is 13 residues. Germline V gene sequence: CDR1 SGHTA, CDR2 FQGTGA. V lost 4 bases and J lost 6; bases outside the gene matches: 0. Here the CDR3 DNA reads TGTGCCAGCAGCTGGACTAGCGGGAGCGAGCAGTACGTC. It yields the protein CASSWTSGSEQYV.

J is TRBJ2-5 and V is TRBV27, with 9 bases aligning to TRBD2. Germline lookup yields CDR1 MNHEY and CDR2 SMNVEV (reference sequence). V shed 6 bases and J 4 bases; nucleotides not matched to a gene: 6. The CDR3 loop spans 14 amino acids. CDR3 DNA sequence: TGTGCCAGCAGCCCGGGACTAGCTCGAGAGACCCAGTACTTC. Its translation is CASSPGLARETQYF.

This chain joins TRBV9 and TRBJ1-5; a possible D gene is TRBD1 (6 bases). The CDR3 is 17 amino acids. V lost 3 bases, J lost 5 bases, and 21 bases lay in between. Germline CDR1 and CDR2: SGDLS and YYNGEE. The CDR3 spells CASSATHGQKCYQPQHF. CDR3 DNA: TGTGCCAGCAGCGCAACGCATGGACAGAAGTGTTATCAGCCCCAGCATTTT.